This T cell receptor (beta chain) derives from a study of blood T cell repertoires in COVID-19. Study information: Material from acute and convalescent COVID-19 was sourced from the United States, Italy and Spain.

As processed by the authors: Estimation of nucleated cell counts was performed using reference gene primer amplification. The repertoire was sequenced with immunoSEQ multiplex PCR; TCRdb's copy has only in-frame clones and lacks some. Clonal size and the V and J genes are those of that table, whereas D and trimming came from the DNA. The data contain about 200,000 clones, 78% of them singletons. Germline V gene lookup returns CDR1 LNHDA and CDR2 SQIVND (reference sequence). With V trimmed by 3 bases and J by 2 bases, 8 bases remained unmatched. This CDR3 comprises 16 residues. The receptor comes from a woman of 80 years or more with active or convalescent COVID-19. The chain links TRBV19 to TRBJ2-3, with 7 bases fitting TRBD2. The sequenced sample consisted of peripheral blood. In DNA, the CDR3 is TGTGCCAGTAGTATCGTCCCTAGCGGACACACAGATACGCAGTATTTT. Encoded protein: CASSIVPSGHTDTQYF.